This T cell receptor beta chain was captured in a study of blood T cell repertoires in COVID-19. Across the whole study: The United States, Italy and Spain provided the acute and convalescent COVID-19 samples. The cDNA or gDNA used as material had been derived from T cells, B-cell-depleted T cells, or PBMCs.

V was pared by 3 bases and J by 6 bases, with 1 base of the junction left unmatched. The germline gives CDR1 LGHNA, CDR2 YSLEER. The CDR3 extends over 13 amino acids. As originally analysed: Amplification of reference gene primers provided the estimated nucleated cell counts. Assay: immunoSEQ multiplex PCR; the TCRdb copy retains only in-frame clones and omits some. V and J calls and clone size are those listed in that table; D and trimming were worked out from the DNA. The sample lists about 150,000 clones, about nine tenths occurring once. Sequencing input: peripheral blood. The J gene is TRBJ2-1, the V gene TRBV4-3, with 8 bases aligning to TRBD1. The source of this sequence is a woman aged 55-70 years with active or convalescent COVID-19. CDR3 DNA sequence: TGCGCCAGCAGCCAGACAGGGGTCAATGAGCAGTTCTTC. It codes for CASSQTGVNEQFF.